The subject of this entry is one TCR beta chain. Other DNA sequences from this sample encode an identical CDR3 as well. Only in-frame clones appear in the TCRdb table, and some are missing; sequencing was by immunoSEQ multiplex PCR. The table has approximately 100,000 clones, approximately 78% seen once. The entry originates in a study of control samples from healthy donors and cancer patients. CDR3 length: 12 residues. Sequenced sample: blood. The chain combines TRBV21-1 with TRBJ2-5; the table assigns TRBD2, which was not confirmed against the DNA. TRBV21-1 constitutes a pseudogene. This clonotype originated in a man in his fifties or sixties in good health. CDR3 nucleotides: TGTGCCAGCCGGGGGGGGGCGACGGCCCAGTACTTC. This translates into CASRGGATAQYF.